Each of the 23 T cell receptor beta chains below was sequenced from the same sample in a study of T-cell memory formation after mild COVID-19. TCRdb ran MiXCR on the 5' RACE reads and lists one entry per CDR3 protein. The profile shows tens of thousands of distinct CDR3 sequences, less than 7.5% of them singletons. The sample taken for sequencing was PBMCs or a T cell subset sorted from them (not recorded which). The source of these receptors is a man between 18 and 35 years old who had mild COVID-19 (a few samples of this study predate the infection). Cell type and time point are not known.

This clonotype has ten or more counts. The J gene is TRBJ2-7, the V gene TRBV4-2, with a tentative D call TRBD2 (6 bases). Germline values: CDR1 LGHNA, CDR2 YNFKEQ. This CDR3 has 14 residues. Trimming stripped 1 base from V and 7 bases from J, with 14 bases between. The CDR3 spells CASSQGGDRREQYF. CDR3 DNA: TGTGCCAGCAGCCAAGGGGGGGATCGGAGGGAGCAGTACTTC.

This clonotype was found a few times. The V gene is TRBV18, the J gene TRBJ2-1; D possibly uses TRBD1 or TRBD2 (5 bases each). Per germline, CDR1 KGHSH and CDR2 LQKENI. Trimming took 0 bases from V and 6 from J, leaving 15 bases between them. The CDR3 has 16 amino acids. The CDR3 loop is CASSPPWGSNSNEQFF. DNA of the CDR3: TGTGCCAGCTCACCACCCTGGGGGTCTAATTCCAATGAGCAGTTCTTC. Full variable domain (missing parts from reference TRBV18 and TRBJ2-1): NAGVMQNPRHLVRRRGQEARLRCSPMKGHSHVYWYRQLPEEGLKFMVYLQKENIIDESGMPKERFSAEFPKEGPSILRIQQVVRGDSAAYFCASSPPWGSNSNEQFFGPGTRLTVL.

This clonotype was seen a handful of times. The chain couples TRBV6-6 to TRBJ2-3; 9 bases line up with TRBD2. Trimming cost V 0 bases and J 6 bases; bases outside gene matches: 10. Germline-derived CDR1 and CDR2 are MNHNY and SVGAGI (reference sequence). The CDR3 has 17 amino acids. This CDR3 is CASSYSYPSGVGDTQYF. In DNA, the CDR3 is TGTGCCAGCAGTTACTCGTATCCTAGCGGGGTGGGGGATACGCAGTATTTT.

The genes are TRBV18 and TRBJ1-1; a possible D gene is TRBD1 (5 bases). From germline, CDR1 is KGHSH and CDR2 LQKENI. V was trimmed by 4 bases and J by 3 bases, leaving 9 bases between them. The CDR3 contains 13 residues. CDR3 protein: CASSLVGDTEAFF. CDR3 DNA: TGTGCCAGCTCACTAGTGGGGGACACTGAAGCTTTCTTT.

The CDR3 is CSAANTISYEQYF. The CDR3 nucleotides are TGCAGTGCCGCCAACACGATCTCCTACGAGCAGTACTTC. V usage is TRBV20-1 and J usage is TRBJ2-7; D is undetermined. V was cut by 6 bases and J by 0 bases, with 12 bases left in between. The CDR3 contains 13 residues. Per germline, CDR1 DFQATT and CDR2 SNEGSKA (reference sequence).

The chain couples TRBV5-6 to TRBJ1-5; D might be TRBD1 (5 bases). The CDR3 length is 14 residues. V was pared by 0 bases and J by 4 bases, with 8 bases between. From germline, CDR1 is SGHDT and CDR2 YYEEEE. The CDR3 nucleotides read TGTGCCAGCAGCTTGGGTTACAGGAATCAGCCCCAGCATTTT. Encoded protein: CASSLGYRNQPQHF. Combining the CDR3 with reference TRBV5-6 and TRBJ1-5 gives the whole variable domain DAGVTQSPTHLIKTRGQQVTLRCSPKSGHDTVSWYQQALGQGPQFIFQYYEEEERQRGNFPDRFSGHQFPNYSSELNVNALLLGDSALYLCASSLGYRNQPQHFGDGTRLSIL.

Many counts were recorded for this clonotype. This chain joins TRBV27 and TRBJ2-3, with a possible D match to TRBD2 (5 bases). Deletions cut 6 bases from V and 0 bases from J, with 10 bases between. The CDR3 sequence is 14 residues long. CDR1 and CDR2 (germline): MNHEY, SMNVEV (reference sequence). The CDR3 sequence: CASRAGPSTDTQYF. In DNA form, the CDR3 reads TGTGCCAGCAGGGCGGGCCCTAGCACAGATACGCAGTATTTT.

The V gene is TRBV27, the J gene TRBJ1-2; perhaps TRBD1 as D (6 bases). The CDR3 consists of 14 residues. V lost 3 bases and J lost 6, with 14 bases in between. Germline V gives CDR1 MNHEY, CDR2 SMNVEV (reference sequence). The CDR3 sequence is CASSFPLQGNGYTF. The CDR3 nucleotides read TGTGCCAGCAGTTTCCCTCTTCAGGGGAATGGCTACACCTTC.

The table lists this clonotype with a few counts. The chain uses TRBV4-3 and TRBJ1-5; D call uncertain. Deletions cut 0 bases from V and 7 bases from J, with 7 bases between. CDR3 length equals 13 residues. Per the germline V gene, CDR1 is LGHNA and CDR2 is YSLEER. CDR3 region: CASSQDRRQPQHF. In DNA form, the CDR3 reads TGCGCCAGCAGCCAAGATAGGAGGCAGCCCCAGCATTTT.

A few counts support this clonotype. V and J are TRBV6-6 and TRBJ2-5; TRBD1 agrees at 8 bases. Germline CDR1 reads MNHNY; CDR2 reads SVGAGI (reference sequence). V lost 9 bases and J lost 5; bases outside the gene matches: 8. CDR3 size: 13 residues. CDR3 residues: CASTQGALETQYF. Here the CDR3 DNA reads TGTGCCAGTACCCAGGGGGCGCTTGAGACCCAGTACTTC.

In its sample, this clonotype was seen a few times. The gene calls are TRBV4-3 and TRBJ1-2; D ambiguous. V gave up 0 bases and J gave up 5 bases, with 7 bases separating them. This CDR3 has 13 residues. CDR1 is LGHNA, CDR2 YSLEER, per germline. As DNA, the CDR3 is TGCGCCAGCAGCCAAGATAAAATATATGGCTACACCTTC. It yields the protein CASSQDKIYGYTF.

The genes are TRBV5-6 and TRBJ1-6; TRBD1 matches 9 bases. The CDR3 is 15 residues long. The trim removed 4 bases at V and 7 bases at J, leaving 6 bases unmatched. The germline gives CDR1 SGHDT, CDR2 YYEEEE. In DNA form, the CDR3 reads TGTGCCAGCAGCCATGGGGACAGGGAAAATTCACCCCTCCACTTT. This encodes CASSHGDRENSPLHF.

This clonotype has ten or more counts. The CDR3 DNA sequence: TGTGCCAGCAGTTTAGGGTGGGAAGGCTACACCTTC. Its protein is CASSLGWEGYTF. This chain links TRBV12-3 or TRBV12-4 with TRBJ1-2; D is ambiguous. Trimming removed 1 base at V and 8 bases at J, with 8 bases between. The CDR3 covers 12 residues.

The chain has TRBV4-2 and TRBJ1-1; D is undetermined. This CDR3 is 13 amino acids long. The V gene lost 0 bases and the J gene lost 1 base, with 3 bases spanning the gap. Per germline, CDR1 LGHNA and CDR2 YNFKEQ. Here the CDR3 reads CASSQDKNTEAFF. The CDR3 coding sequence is TGTGCCAGCAGCCAAGATAAGAACACTGAAGCTTTCTTT.

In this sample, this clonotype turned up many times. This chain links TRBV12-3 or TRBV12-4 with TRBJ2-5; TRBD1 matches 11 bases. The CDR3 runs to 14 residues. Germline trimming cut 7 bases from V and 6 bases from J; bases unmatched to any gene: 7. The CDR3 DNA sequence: TGTGCCAGCACTAAGGACAGGGGGCGGCAGACCCAGTACTTC. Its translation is CASTKDRGRQTQYF.

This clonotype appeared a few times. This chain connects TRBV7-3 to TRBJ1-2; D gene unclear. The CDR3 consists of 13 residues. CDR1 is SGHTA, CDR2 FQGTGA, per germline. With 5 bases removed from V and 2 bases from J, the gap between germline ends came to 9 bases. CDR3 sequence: CASSPQSNYGYTF. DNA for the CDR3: TGTGCCAGCAGCCCCCAGAGCAACTATGGCTACACCTTC.

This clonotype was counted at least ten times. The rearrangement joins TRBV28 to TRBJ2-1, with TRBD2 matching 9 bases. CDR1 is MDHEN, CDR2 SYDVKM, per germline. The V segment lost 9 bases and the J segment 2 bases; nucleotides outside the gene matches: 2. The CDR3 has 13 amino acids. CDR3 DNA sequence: TGTGCCAGTTCTAGCGGGGCCTACAATGAGCAGTTCTTC. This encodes CASSSGAYNEQFF.

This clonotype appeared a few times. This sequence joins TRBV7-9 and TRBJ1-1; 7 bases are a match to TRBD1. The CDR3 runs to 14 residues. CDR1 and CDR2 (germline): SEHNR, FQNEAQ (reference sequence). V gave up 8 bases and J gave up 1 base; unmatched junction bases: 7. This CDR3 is CASQGVIGNTEAFF. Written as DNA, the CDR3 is TGTGCCAGCCAGGGGGTAATAGGGAACACTGAAGCTTTCTTT.

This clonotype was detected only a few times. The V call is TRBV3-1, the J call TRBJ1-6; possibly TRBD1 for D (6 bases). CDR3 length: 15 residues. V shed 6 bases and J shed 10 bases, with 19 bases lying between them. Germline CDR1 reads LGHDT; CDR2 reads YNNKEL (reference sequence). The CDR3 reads CASRPTGLVTSPLHF. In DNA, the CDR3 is TGTGCCAGCAGGCCAACAGGGCTCGTAACCTCACCCCTCCACTTT.

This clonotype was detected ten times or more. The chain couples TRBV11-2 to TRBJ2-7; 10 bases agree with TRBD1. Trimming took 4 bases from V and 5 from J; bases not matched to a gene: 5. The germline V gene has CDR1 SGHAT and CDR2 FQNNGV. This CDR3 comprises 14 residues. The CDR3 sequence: CASSSTGGSNEQYF. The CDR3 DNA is TGTGCCAGCAGCTCGACAGGGGGCTCGAACGAGCAGTACTTC.

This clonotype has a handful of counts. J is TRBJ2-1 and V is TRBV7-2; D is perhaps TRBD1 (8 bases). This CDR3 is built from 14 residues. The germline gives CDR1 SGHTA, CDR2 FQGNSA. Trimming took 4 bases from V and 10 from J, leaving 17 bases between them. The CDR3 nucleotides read TGTGCCAGCAGCTCTTTGGACAGGGAGGGCGAGCAGTTCTTC. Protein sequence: CASSSLDREGEQFF.

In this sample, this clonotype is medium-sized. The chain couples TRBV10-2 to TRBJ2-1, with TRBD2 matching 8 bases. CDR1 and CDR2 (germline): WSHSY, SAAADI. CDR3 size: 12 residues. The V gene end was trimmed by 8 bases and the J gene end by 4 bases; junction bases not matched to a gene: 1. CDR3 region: CASRLAYNEQFF. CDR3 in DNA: TGCGCCAGCCGACTAGCGTACAATGAGCAGTTCTTC.

Here the CDR3 DNA reads TGCGCCAGCAGCCAAGGGGAAGGACTAGCGGGGGACGAGCAGTACTTC. Its translation is CASSQGEGLAGDEQYF. This chain uses TRBV4-3 with TRBJ2-7, with TRBD2 matching 13 bases. The V gene end was trimmed by 1 base and the J gene end by 5 bases; junction bases not matched to a gene: 5. Per the germline V gene, CDR1 is LGHNA and CDR2 is YSLEER. The CDR3 has 16 residues.